This entry lists 23 T cell receptor beta chains sequenced from one sample in a study of T cell repertoires in cytomegalovirus infection. TCRdb ran MiXCR on the reads and lists one entry per CDR3 protein. The table includes 740,000 or so distinct CDR3 sequences, 35% detected once. The sample taken for sequencing was PBMCs. These receptors were collected from a human donor in good health (CMV status not recorded). Some clones in this sample may be carry-over from other donors' samples.

This clonotype was recorded a few times. This chain links TRBV12-3 or TRBV12-4 with TRBJ2-1, with a weak D call TRBD1 (6 bases). This CDR3 spans 15 amino acids. V lost 6 bases and J 1 base, leaving 13 bases between the germline ends. The CDR3 here is CASSPVTGSYNEQFF. Here the CDR3 DNA reads TGTGCCAGCAGCCCGGTGACAGGATCCTACAATGAGCAGTTCTTC.

The chain recombines TRBV18 with TRBJ1-1; no firm D call. Trimming left V 3 bases short and J 8 bases short, with 10 bases between. Per the germline V gene, CDR1 is KGHSH and CDR2 is LQKENI. The CDR3 has 12 residues. CDR3 coding DNA: TGTGCCAGCTCACCCCCGGGAGACGAAGCTTTCTTT. It yields the protein CASSPPGDEAFF.

Turning to this clonotype: This sequence may be a read error, since a much larger clone differs from it by one base. The CDR3 does not end in the conserved phenylalanine or tryptophan, so this is likely a read error. V usage is TRBV7-4 and J usage is TRBJ2-7; D remains ambiguous. V was clipped by 4 bases and J by 4 bases, with 5 bases between them. This CDR3 contains 11 residues. CDR1 is SGHVT, CDR2 SQSDAQ, per germline. This CDR3 reads CASSSVYEQYC. CDR3 nucleotide sequence: TGTGCCAGCAGCTCCGTTTACGAGCAGTACTGC.

A few counts support this clonotype. The chain combines TRBV7-8 with TRBJ2-3; D is unclear. V lost 2 bases to trimming and J lost 3 bases, with 12 bases between them. CDR3 length: 15 residues. Germline V gene sequence: CDR1 SGHVS, CDR2 FQNEAQ. The CDR3 DNA reads TGTGCCAGCAGCTTAACGCTGACGGAGACAGATACGCAGTATTTT. Translation: CASSLTLTETDTQYF.

The gene calls are TRBV19 and TRBJ1-5; D gene uncertain. The germline CDR1 and CDR2 sequences are LNHDA and SQIVND (reference sequence). Trimming took 2 bases from V and 4 from J, leaving 9 bases between them. The CDR3 has 14 amino acids. The CDR3 protein is CASSIRSGNQPQHF. DNA of the CDR3: TGTGCCAGTAGTATACGGTCGGGTAATCAGCCCCAGCATTTT.

Concerning this clonotype itself: Its ends do not fully match the called genes, so a read error is possible. The CDR3 nucleotides are TGTGCCAGTAGGCCGGGACAGGGCCCCTACGAGCAGTCCTTC. Amino acid sequence: CASRPGQGPYEQSF. The chain uses TRBV19 and TRBJ2-7, with 9 bases lining up with TRBD1. The CDR3 spans 14 residues. Germline-derived CDR1 and CDR2 are LNHDA and SQIVND (reference sequence).

As to this clonotype: Given the absence of the conserved phenylalanine or tryptophan at the CDR3 end, a read error is likely. The DNA is omitted, as the CDR3 cannot be located on it reliably, and the CDR3 follows TCRdb's listing. This chain connects TRBV6-6 to TRBJ2-1; the table names TRBD1, a call not compared with the DNA. The CDR3 is made up of 14 amino acids, end residues included. Germline CDR1 is MNHNY and CDR2 is SVGAGI (reference sequence). The CDR3 is CDSRVGPRDNDQLL.

There are a few counts of this clonotype. The J gene is TRBJ1-5, the V gene TRBV28; possibly TRBD1 for D (5 bases). CDR1 and CDR2 from the germline V gene are MDHEN and SYDVKM. The CDR3 has 15 amino acids. V was trimmed by 3 bases and J by 4 bases, leaving 13 bases between them. The CDR3 here is CASSFVLAGNQPQHF. CDR3 DNA: TGTGCCAGCAGTTTCGTCCTGGCAGGGAATCAGCCCCAGCATTTT.

This clonotype was detected many times. J is TRBJ2-1 and V is TRBV7-2; D gene unclear. CDR1 and CDR2 from the germline V gene are SGHTA and FQGNSA. Trimming pared 5 bases from V and 9 bases from J, leaving 11 bases between. This CDR3 region has 12 residues. CDR3 nucleotides: TGTGCCAGCAGCCGTAGTGTTCCTGAGCAGTTCTTC. Protein sequence: CASSRSVPEQFF.

The chain joins TRBV28 to TRBJ1-6, with D possibly TRBD1 on 6 matching bases. Germline loops: CDR1 MDHEN, CDR2 SYDVKM. This CDR3 comprises 15 residues. Trimming took 6 bases from V and 5 from J, leaving 14 bases between them. The CDR3 bases are TGTGCCAGCAGGCTTCAGGGGAAGAATAATTCACCCCTCCACTTT. Protein: CASRLQGKNNSPLHF.

The chain carries TRBV20-1 and TRBJ2-7; 7 positions agree with TRBD1. The CDR3 is made up of 15 amino acids. The ends lost 5 bases at V and 2 bases at J; junction bases unmatched: 12. Germline V gene data show CDR1 as DFQATT and CDR2 as SNEGSKA (reference sequence). The chain's CDR3 is CSALGTARLPYEQYF. For the CDR3, the DNA is TGCAGTGCTTTAGGGACAGCCCGACTGCCCTACGAGCAGTACTTC.

This clonotype was recorded at least ten times. This sequence joins TRBV7-9 and TRBJ1-1, with a possible D match to TRBD1 (6 bases). From germline, CDR1 is SEHNR and CDR2 FQNEAQ (reference sequence). The CDR3 runs 14 residues. Trimming cost V 3 bases and J 1 base, with 9 bases left between them. The CDR3 protein is CASSFRGPNTEAFF. The DNA for the CDR3 is TGTGCCAGCAGCTTCCGGGGGCCGAACACTGAAGCTTTCTTT. The entire variable domain, with the rest obtained from reference TRBV7-9 and TRBJ1-1, is as follows: DTGVSQNPRHKITKRGQNVTFRCDPISEHNRLYWYRQTLGQGPEFLTYFQNEAQLEKSRLLSDRFSAERPKGSFSTLEIQRTEQGDSAMYLCASSFRGPNTEAFFGQGTRLTVV.

This clonotype has a count of ten or more. The rearrangement joins TRBV7-2 to TRBJ1-1; D call uncertain. The ends were cut back, 2 bases at V and 2 bases at J, with 9 bases in the middle. CDR1 and CDR2 from the germline V gene are SGHTA and FQGNSA. The CDR3 has 14 residues. The CDR3 loop is CASSLNPTNTEAFF. The CDR3 DNA reads TGTGCCAGCAGCTTAAACCCGACCAACACTGAAGCTTTCTTT.

For the CDR3, the DNA is TGCAGCGTTGTCCGTGTAACGGTTGGAAACACCATATATTTT. Residues: CSVVRVTVGNTIYF. The J gene is TRBJ1-3, the V gene TRBV29-1; no clear D gene. Trimming stripped 4 bases from V and 3 bases from J, with 13 bases between. Germline CDR1 is SQVTM and CDR2 is ANQGSEA. CDR3 length: 14 amino acids.

In the case of this clonotype: The junction does not match germline at one end; this may be a read error. CDR3 in amino acids: CASAKGQMNTKAFF. CDR3 sequence (DNA): TGTGCCAGCGCGAAGGGACAGATGAACACTAAAGCTTTCTTT. The chain couples TRBV12-3 or TRBV12-4 to TRBJ1-1; TRBD1 matches 7 bases. There are 14 residues in the CDR3.

This chain uses TRBV4-1 with TRBJ2-7; TRBD1 matches at 7 bases. After removal of 4 bases from V and 3 bases from J, the junction contained 6 bases not matched to a gene. The CDR3 loop spans 14 amino acids. From germline, CDR1 is MGHRA and CDR2 YSYEKL. CDR3 coding DNA: TGCGCCAGCAGCCGACACAGGGGAGACTACGAGCAGTACTTC. Amino acids: CASSRHRGDYEQYF.

With respect to this clonotype: At one end the junction does not follow the germline gene, possibly because of a read error. The rearrangement joins TRBV7-8 to TRBJ2-1; D unresolved. This CDR3 has 14 amino acids. From germline, CDR1 is SGHVS and CDR2 FQNEAQ. CDR3 nucleotide sequence: TGTGCCAGCAGCTCTGGACCACTCTATAATGAGAAGTTCTTC. Translated: CASSSGPLYNEKFF.

V usage is TRBV7-9 and J usage is TRBJ2-1; the match to TRBD2 covers 7 bases. The CDR3 has 17 residues. V trimming: 1 base; J trimming: 8 bases; junction bases outside the gene matches: 14. Germline V CDR1 and CDR2: SEHNR, FQNEAQ (reference sequence). The CDR3 DNA follows: TGTGCCAGCAGCTTAGAGACTGTCGGCGGGAGTGAACATGAGCAGTTCTTC. Its translation is CASSLETVGGSEHEQFF.

This clonotype was counted a few times. The rearrangement joins TRBV28 to TRBJ2-7; no reliable D call. This CDR3 is 14 amino acids long. Germline-derived CDR1 and CDR2 are MDHEN and SYDVKM. V was cut by 4 bases and J by 0 bases, with 10 bases left in between. The CDR3 nucleotides read TGTGCCAGCAGTTCCCGACGGACCTCCTACGAGCAGTACTTC. Amino acids: CASSSRRTSYEQYF.

This clonotype was observed a handful of times. V gene TRBV7-6 combines with J gene TRBJ2-1, with a weak D call TRBD2 (5 bases). V was pared by 3 bases and J by 4 bases, with 13 bases between. The CDR3 runs to 15 residues. Per the germline V gene, CDR1 is SGHVS and CDR2 is FNYEAQ. The CDR3 sequence is CASSFGARGYNEQFF. The CDR3 DNA is TGTGCCAGCAGCTTTGGAGCTAGAGGGTACAATGAGCAGTTCTTC. The entire variable domain, with the rest obtained from reference TRBV7-6 and TRBJ2-1, is as follows: GAGVSQSPRYKVTKRGQDVALRCDPISGHVSLYWYRQALGQGPEFLTYFNYEAQQDKSGLPNDRFSAERPEGSISTLTIQRTEQRDSAMYRCASSFGARGYNEQFFGPGTRLTVL.

J is TRBJ2-7 and V is TRBV5-1, with D possibly being TRBD1 or TRBD2 (5 bases each). CDR3 length: 14 residues. V lost 5 bases to trimming and J lost 7 bases, with 19 bases between them. Per the germline V gene, CDR1 is SGHRS and CDR2 is YFSETQ. The CDR3 DNA reads as TGCGCCAGCAGGAGGTCCGAGGGGTTGAGAGAGCAGTACTTC. Translated: CASRRSEGLREQYF. The full variable domain, its missing parts supplied by reference TRBV5-1 and TRBJ2-7, is KAGVTQTPRYLIKTRGQQVTLSCSPISGHRSVSWYQQTPGQGLQFLFEYFSETQRNKGNFPGRFSGRQFSNSRSEMNVSTLELGDSALYLCASRRSEGLREQYFGPGTRLTVT.

The chain has TRBV6-6 and TRBJ2-2; TRBD2 agrees at 7 bases. The CDR3 contains 11 residues. The germline CDR1 and CDR2 sequences are MNHNY and SVGAGI (reference sequence). The V and J ends lost 11 bases and 8 bases, in that order; junction bases with no gene match: 5. The CDR3 spells CAGLAEGELFF. The CDR3 DNA reads TGTGCCGGCCTAGCGGAGGGGGAGCTGTTTTTT.

This clonotype was recorded many times. The junction does not match germline at one end; this may be a read error. The chain combines TRBV7-8 with TRBJ2-1; 12 bases are shared with TRBD1. This CDR3 has 16 residues. Germline V gene sequence: CDR1 SGHVS, CDR2 FQNEAQ. CDR3 region: CASSSGTGGQGILAPF. The DNA for the CDR3 is TGTGCCAGCAGCTCGGGGACAGGGGGCCAGGGGATACTCGCACCCTTC.